This T cell receptor beta chain came from a study of shared T cell receptors in the human thymus. Germline CDR1 SQVTM, CDR2 ANQGSEA. V was cut by 6 bases and J by 4 bases, with 15 bases left in between. This CDR3 is built from 13 residues. Clones were sequenced by immunoSEQ multiplex PCR, and TCRdb holds only the in-frame ones, with some missing. Of about 660,000 clones in the sample, 88% were seen once. These data were likewise used in another study, on human thymus T cells. From that report: Thymic tissue was derived from resections collected during corrective heart surgery. Thymic and blood repertoires seemed to show skewed V and J gene use. Among unrelated individuals, related research reported thymic repertoires that overlapped highly.

The chain combines TRBV29-1 with TRBJ2-5; D might be TRBD1 (5 bases). The sequencing input was thymocytes. The sequence came from a boy less than two years old with a congenital heart defect. The CDR3 DNA is TGCAGCGTACACGCTCGACAGCCAGAGACCCAGTACTTC. Encoded protein: CSVHARQPETQYF.